These T cell receptor beta chains were read from a single sample in a study of blood T cell repertoires in COVID-19. The repertoire was sequenced with immunoSEQ multiplex PCR; TCRdb's copy has only in-frame clones and lacks some. The table records about 120,000 clones, approximately 90% of them present only once. Sequences were obtained from peripheral blood. Every receptor here comes from a man in his sixties with COVID-19, enrolled during active disease. CDR3s include the opening cysteine and the closing phenylalanine or tryptophan. The D gene is left open where the match is weak. Rows may omit the clone size; those that give it use once, few, many or a size class.

v_gene: TRBV5-1
d_gene: TRBD1
j_gene: TRBJ2-7
abundance: once
CDR3nt: TGCGCCAGCAGCTTGACCCCCGGGACAGGGACGGACGAGCAGTACTTC
CDR3aa: CASSLTPGTGTDEQYF

v_gene: TRBV6-2/TRBV6-3
d_gene: TRBD2
j_gene: TRBJ2-7
abundance: once
CDR3nt: TGTGCCAGCAGTTACGCGGGAGCCCTCTACGAGCAGTACTTC
CDR3aa: CASSYAGALYEQYF

v_gene: TRBV10-3
d_gene: .
j_gene: TRBJ1-1
abundance: .
CDR3nt: TGTGCCACCACCGAAGAGTCAGGCCGCGGGGACACTGAAGCTTTCTTT
CDR3aa: CATTEESGRGDTEAFF

v_gene: TRBV5-1
d_gene: TRBD1
j_gene: TRBJ2-5
abundance: few
CDR3nt: TGCGCCAGCAGCTTGGGGACAGGGCAGGAGACCCAGTACTTC
CDR3aa: CASSLGTGQETQYF

v_gene: TRBV11-2
d_gene: .
j_gene: TRBJ1-6
abundance: .
CDR3nt: TGTGCCAGCAGCTCCCAGGAATCCCTAACCTATAATTCACCCCTCCACTTT
CDR3aa: CASSSQESLTYNSPLHF

v_gene: TRBV7-9
d_gene: TRBD2
j_gene: TRBJ2-1
abundance: .
CDR3nt: TGTGCCAGCAGCCCGCGCGGGGGTCAGGTCAATGAGCAGTTCTTC
CDR3aa: CASSPRGGQVNEQFF

v_gene: TRBV20-1
d_gene: .
j_gene: TRBJ1-4
abundance: .
CDR3nt: TGCAGTGCTAGTGCCTCCGGGGGGGAAAAACTGTTTTTT
CDR3aa: CSASASGGEKLFF

v_gene: TRBV7-9
d_gene: TRBD2
j_gene: TRBJ2-3
abundance: .
CDR3nt: TGTGCCAGCAGCTTAGGTCTCGGCGGGGGGGCCGCAGATACGCAGTATTTT
CDR3aa: CASSLGLGGGAADTQYF

v_gene: TRBV11-2
d_gene: TRBD1
j_gene: TRBJ2-1
abundance: .
CDR3nt: TGTGCCAGCAGCTCCGACAGGGCCGACCAGTTCTTC
CDR3aa: CASSSDRADQFF

v_gene: TRBV19
d_gene: .
j_gene: TRBJ1-2
abundance: few
CDR3nt: TGTGCCAGTAGTATGAGGGGACTTTTTGGCTACACCTTC
CDR3aa: CASSMRGLFGYTF

v_gene: TRBV19
d_gene: TRBD1
j_gene: TRBJ1-1
abundance: .
CDR3nt: TGTGCCAGTACCACACCCCGGACAGGGCTGAACACTGAAGCTTTCTTT
CDR3aa: CASTTPRTGLNTEAFF

v_gene: TRBV27
d_gene: .
j_gene: TRBJ1-4
abundance: .
CDR3nt: TGTGCCAGCAGTTCGTTCCGGCGGGGGGATGATGAAAAACTGTTTTTT
CDR3aa: CASSSFRRGDDEKLFF

v_gene: TRBV5-4
d_gene: TRBD1
j_gene: TRBJ2-5
abundance: .
CDR3nt: TGTGCCAGCAGCTTGGGACAGGGAGAGACCCAGTACTTC
CDR3aa: CASSLGQGETQYF

v_gene: TRBV6-6
d_gene: TRBD1
j_gene: TRBJ1-2
abundance: .
CDR3nt: TGTGCCAGCAGTCACCCCGGGACAGGGCGTGGCTACACCTTC
CDR3aa: CASSHPGTGRGYTF

v_gene: TRBV7-9
d_gene: .
j_gene: TRBJ1-4
abundance: .
CDR3nt: TGTGCCAGCAGCTTAGTGGTGGGGGGGAATGAAAAACTGTTTTTT
CDR3aa: CASSLVVGGNEKLFF

v_gene: TRBV5-4
d_gene: TRBD2
j_gene: TRBJ2-7
abundance: .
CDR3nt: TGTGCCAGCAGCTTGGGCGGGACTAGCGGCTTCGACGAGCAGTACTTC
CDR3aa: CASSLGGTSGFDEQYF

v_gene: TRBV11-2
d_gene: TRBD1
j_gene: TRBJ2-1
abundance: .
CDR3nt: TGTGCCAGCAGCGCGACAGGGGGCGAGCTTGATGAGCAGTTCTTC
CDR3aa: CASSATGGELDEQFF

v_gene: TRBV19
d_gene: TRBD1
j_gene: TRBJ2-2
abundance: .
CDR3nt: TGTGCCAGTCTCACGACAGGGGGCAGTACCGGGGAGCTGTTTTTT
CDR3aa: CASLTTGGSTGELFF

v_gene: TRBV7-2
d_gene: TRBD2
j_gene: TRBJ2-3
abundance: few
CDR3nt: TGTGCCAGCAGCCTCCGGTTCTCGCGGGGGGCCAGCACAGATACGCAGTATTTT
CDR3aa: CASSLRFSRGASTDTQYF

v_gene: TRBV7-9
d_gene: .
j_gene: TRBJ2-3
abundance: .
CDR3nt: TGTGCCAGCAGCTCCTCCGGCGGGCCTAGCACAGATACGCAGTATTTT
CDR3aa: CASSSSGGPSTDTQYF

v_gene: TRBV18
d_gene: .
j_gene: TRBJ2-1
abundance: .
CDR3nt: TGTGCCAGCTCCGGACAGATCCTCAATGAGCAGTTCTTC
CDR3aa: CASSGQILNEQFF

v_gene: TRBV4-3
d_gene: .
j_gene: TRBJ1-6
abundance: .
CDR3nt: TGCGCCAGCAGCCACGGAACCGGGGTGAATAATTCACCCCTCCACTTT
CDR3aa: CASSHGTGVNNSPLHF

v_gene: TRBV18
d_gene: .
j_gene: TRBJ2-1
abundance: .
CDR3nt: TGTGCCAGCTCACCGAGGACTGATGAGCAGTTCTTC
CDR3aa: CASSPRTDEQFF

v_gene: TRBV2
d_gene: .
j_gene: TRBJ1-1
abundance: .
CDR3nt: TGTGCCAGCATTAGGGGGAACGGTAACACTGAAGCTTTCTTT
CDR3aa: CASIRGNGNTEAFF

v_gene: TRBV18
d_gene: TRBD1
j_gene: TRBJ2-6
abundance: .
CDR3nt: TGTGCCAGCTCACCAATAGGGACAGGGGGCTCTGGGGCCAACGTCCTGACTTTC
CDR3aa: CASSPIGTGGSGANVLTF

v_gene: TRBV7-3
d_gene: TRBD2
j_gene: TRBJ2-3
abundance: .
CDR3nt: TGTGCCAGCAGCCAAGCGGGGGGGCTCACAGATACGCAGTATTTT
CDR3aa: CASSQAGGLTDTQYF

v_gene: TRBV19
d_gene: .
j_gene: TRBJ1-1
abundance: .
CDR3nt: TGTGCCAGTAGTGGGAGGTTGACTGAAGCTTTCTTT
CDR3aa: CASSGRLTEAFF

v_gene: TRBV10-3
d_gene: TRBD2
j_gene: TRBJ2-3
abundance: .
CDR3nt: TGTGCCATCAGCCAGGGAGCGGGACTAGCGGGGCCCACAGATACGCAGTATTTT
CDR3aa: CAISQGAGLAGPTDTQYF

v_gene: TRBV27
d_gene: TRBD1
j_gene: TRBJ1-2
abundance: .
CDR3nt: TGTGCCAGCAGTCCGGGACAGGGGTTGACTGGCTACACCTTC
CDR3aa: CASSPGQGLTGYTF

v_gene: TRBV5-6
d_gene: .
j_gene: TRBJ1-6
abundance: once
CDR3nt: TGTGCCAGCAGCTTGGTGCAGGGGAATTCACCCCTCCACTTT
CDR3aa: CASSLVQGNSPLHF

v_gene: TRBV3-1/TRBV3-2
d_gene: TRBD1
j_gene: TRBJ1-2
abundance: .
CDR3nt: TGTGCCAGCAGCGTTGGGACAGGGAGAACTAACTATGGCTACACCTTC
CDR3aa: CASSVGTGRTNYGYTF

v_gene: TRBV27
d_gene: TRBD1
j_gene: TRBJ2-5
abundance: .
CDR3nt: TGTGCCAGCAGTCCCAAAAACAGGGGGCGAGAGACCCAGTACTTC
CDR3aa: CASSPKNRGRETQYF

v_gene: TRBV7-9
d_gene: .
j_gene: TRBJ1-2
abundance: .
CDR3nt: TGTGCCAGCAGCTTCTCGGGCAGGGCCGGTGGCTACACCTTC
CDR3aa: CASSFSGRAGGYTF

v_gene: TRBV5-5
d_gene: .
j_gene: TRBJ1-5
abundance: .
CDR3nt: TGTGCCAGCAGCTTAGGGGCCGGAAATCAGCCCCAGCATTTT
CDR3aa: CASSLGAGNQPQHF

v_gene: TRBV3-1/TRBV3-2
d_gene: .
j_gene: TRBJ2-7
abundance: .
CDR3nt: TGTGCCAGCAGCCAAGCCAGCGAGCAGTACTTC
CDR3aa: CASSQASEQYF

v_gene: TRBV7-9
d_gene: .
j_gene: TRBJ2-6
abundance: .
CDR3nt: TGTGCCAGCAGCTTCCGTTATGGGGCCAACGTCCTGACTTTC
CDR3aa: CASSFRYGANVLTF

v_gene: TRBV19
d_gene: TRBD1
j_gene: TRBJ2-2
abundance: .
CDR3nt: TGTGCCAGTAGCGACAGGGGAACCGGGGAGCTGTTTTTT
CDR3aa: CASSDRGTGELFF

v_gene: TRBV5-6
d_gene: .
j_gene: TRBJ1-6
abundance: once
CDR3nt: TGTGCCAGCAGCTTGGGAGGGTCTAATTCACCCCTCCACTTT
CDR3aa: CASSLGGSNSPLHF

v_gene: TRBV15
d_gene: TRBD2
j_gene: TRBJ2-2
abundance: .
CDR3nt: TGTGCCACCTCCGGGCGGGGGGCGAACACCGGGGAGCTGTTTTTT
CDR3aa: CATSGRGANTGELFF

v_gene: TRBV10-3
d_gene: .
j_gene: TRBJ1-1
abundance: few
CDR3nt: TGTGCCATCATCGAGAGCATGAACACTGAAGCTTTCTTT
CDR3aa: CAIIESMNTEAFF

v_gene: TRBV28
d_gene: .
j_gene: TRBJ1-3
abundance: .
CDR3nt: TGTGCCAGCAACCCCCGCGGAGCAGATGGAAACACCATATATTTT
CDR3aa: CASNPRGADGNTIYF

v_gene: TRBV19
d_gene: TRBD1
j_gene: TRBJ2-7
abundance: .
CDR3nt: TGTGCCAGTAGCAAAACAGGGGGGCCCTACGAGCAGTACTTC
CDR3aa: CASSKTGGPYEQYF

v_gene: TRBV7-8
d_gene: .
j_gene: TRBJ1-6
abundance: .
CDR3nt: TGTGCCAGCAGCTTAGGGTTGGGGGCGCGGAATTCACCCCTCCACTTT
CDR3aa: CASSLGLGARNSPLHF

v_gene: TRBV3-1/TRBV3-2
d_gene: .
j_gene: TRBJ1-6
abundance: .
CDR3nt: TGTGCCAGCAGCCCCAGCGGGAGTAATTCACCCCTCCACTTT
CDR3aa: CASSPSGSNSPLHF

v_gene: TRBV11-2
d_gene: .
j_gene: TRBJ2-5
abundance: once
CDR3nt: TGTGCCAGCAGCCTCGGGGGTTCGGGGACCCAGTACTTC
CDR3aa: CASSLGGSGTQYF

v_gene: TRBV5-6
d_gene: .
j_gene: TRBJ1-4
abundance: .
CDR3nt: TGTGCCAGCAGCTTACAGAGCGGGGTTAATGAAAAACTGTTTTTT
CDR3aa: CASSLQSGVNEKLFF

v_gene: TRBV7-2
d_gene: TRBD1
j_gene: TRBJ1-1
abundance: .
CDR3nt: TGTGCCAGCAGCATGGGACAGGTCAACACTGAAGCTTTCTTT
CDR3aa: CASSMGQVNTEAFF

v_gene: TRBV20-1
d_gene: .
j_gene: TRBJ2-3
abundance: .
CDR3nt: TGCAGTGCTTCCTCTATAGATACGCAGTATTTT
CDR3aa: CSASSIDTQYF

v_gene: TRBV28
d_gene: .
j_gene: TRBJ1-3
abundance: .
CDR3nt: TGTGCCAGCAGTTTAGGGGACACAAGTGGAAACACCATATATTTT
CDR3aa: CASSLGDTSGNTIYF

v_gene: TRBV30
d_gene: .
j_gene: TRBJ1-2
abundance: .
CDR3nt: TGTGCCTGGAGCCGGGGAGGGAGCTACACCTTC
CDR3aa: CAWSRGGSYTF

v_gene: TRBV29-1
d_gene: .
j_gene: TRBJ2-7
abundance: .
CDR3nt: TGCAGCGTTGGGGCAGAATCCGCCTACGAGCAGTACTTC
CDR3aa: CSVGAESAYEQYF

v_gene: TRBV3-1/TRBV3-2
d_gene: TRBD1
j_gene: TRBJ1-2
abundance: .
CDR3nt: TGTGCCAGCAGCCAAGAAAAGGGACAGAACTATGGCTACACCTTC
CDR3aa: CASSQEKGQNYGYTF

v_gene: TRBV5-1
d_gene: TRBD1
j_gene: TRBJ2-1
abundance: .
CDR3nt: TGCGCCAGCAGCTTGGCAACAGGGGGAGTTAACTTGGTGGGCAATGAGCAGTTCTTC
CDR3aa: CASSLATGGVNLVGNEQFF

v_gene: TRBV27
d_gene: TRBD1
j_gene: TRBJ1-5
abundance: .
CDR3nt: TGTGCCAGCAGTCTTCGGACAGGTTCCAATCAGCCCCAGCATTTT
CDR3aa: CASSLRTGSNQPQHF

v_gene: TRBV6-2/TRBV6-3
d_gene: .
j_gene: TRBJ2-7
abundance: few
CDR3nt: TGTGCCAGCAGTTACGGGGGGAGGAGAGGGGCCTACGAGCAGTACTTC
CDR3aa: CASSYGGRRGAYEQYF

v_gene: TRBV7-2
d_gene: .
j_gene: TRBJ1-5
abundance: .
CDR3nt: TGTGCCAGCAGCTTAGACAGGGTTCCCAATCAGCCCCAGCATTTT
CDR3aa: CASSLDRVPNQPQHF

v_gene: TRBV6-5
d_gene: TRBD1
j_gene: TRBJ1-2
abundance: .
CDR3nt: TGTGCCAGCAGTTTGTCAGGGGGCGGCTACACCTTC
CDR3aa: CASSLSGGGYTF